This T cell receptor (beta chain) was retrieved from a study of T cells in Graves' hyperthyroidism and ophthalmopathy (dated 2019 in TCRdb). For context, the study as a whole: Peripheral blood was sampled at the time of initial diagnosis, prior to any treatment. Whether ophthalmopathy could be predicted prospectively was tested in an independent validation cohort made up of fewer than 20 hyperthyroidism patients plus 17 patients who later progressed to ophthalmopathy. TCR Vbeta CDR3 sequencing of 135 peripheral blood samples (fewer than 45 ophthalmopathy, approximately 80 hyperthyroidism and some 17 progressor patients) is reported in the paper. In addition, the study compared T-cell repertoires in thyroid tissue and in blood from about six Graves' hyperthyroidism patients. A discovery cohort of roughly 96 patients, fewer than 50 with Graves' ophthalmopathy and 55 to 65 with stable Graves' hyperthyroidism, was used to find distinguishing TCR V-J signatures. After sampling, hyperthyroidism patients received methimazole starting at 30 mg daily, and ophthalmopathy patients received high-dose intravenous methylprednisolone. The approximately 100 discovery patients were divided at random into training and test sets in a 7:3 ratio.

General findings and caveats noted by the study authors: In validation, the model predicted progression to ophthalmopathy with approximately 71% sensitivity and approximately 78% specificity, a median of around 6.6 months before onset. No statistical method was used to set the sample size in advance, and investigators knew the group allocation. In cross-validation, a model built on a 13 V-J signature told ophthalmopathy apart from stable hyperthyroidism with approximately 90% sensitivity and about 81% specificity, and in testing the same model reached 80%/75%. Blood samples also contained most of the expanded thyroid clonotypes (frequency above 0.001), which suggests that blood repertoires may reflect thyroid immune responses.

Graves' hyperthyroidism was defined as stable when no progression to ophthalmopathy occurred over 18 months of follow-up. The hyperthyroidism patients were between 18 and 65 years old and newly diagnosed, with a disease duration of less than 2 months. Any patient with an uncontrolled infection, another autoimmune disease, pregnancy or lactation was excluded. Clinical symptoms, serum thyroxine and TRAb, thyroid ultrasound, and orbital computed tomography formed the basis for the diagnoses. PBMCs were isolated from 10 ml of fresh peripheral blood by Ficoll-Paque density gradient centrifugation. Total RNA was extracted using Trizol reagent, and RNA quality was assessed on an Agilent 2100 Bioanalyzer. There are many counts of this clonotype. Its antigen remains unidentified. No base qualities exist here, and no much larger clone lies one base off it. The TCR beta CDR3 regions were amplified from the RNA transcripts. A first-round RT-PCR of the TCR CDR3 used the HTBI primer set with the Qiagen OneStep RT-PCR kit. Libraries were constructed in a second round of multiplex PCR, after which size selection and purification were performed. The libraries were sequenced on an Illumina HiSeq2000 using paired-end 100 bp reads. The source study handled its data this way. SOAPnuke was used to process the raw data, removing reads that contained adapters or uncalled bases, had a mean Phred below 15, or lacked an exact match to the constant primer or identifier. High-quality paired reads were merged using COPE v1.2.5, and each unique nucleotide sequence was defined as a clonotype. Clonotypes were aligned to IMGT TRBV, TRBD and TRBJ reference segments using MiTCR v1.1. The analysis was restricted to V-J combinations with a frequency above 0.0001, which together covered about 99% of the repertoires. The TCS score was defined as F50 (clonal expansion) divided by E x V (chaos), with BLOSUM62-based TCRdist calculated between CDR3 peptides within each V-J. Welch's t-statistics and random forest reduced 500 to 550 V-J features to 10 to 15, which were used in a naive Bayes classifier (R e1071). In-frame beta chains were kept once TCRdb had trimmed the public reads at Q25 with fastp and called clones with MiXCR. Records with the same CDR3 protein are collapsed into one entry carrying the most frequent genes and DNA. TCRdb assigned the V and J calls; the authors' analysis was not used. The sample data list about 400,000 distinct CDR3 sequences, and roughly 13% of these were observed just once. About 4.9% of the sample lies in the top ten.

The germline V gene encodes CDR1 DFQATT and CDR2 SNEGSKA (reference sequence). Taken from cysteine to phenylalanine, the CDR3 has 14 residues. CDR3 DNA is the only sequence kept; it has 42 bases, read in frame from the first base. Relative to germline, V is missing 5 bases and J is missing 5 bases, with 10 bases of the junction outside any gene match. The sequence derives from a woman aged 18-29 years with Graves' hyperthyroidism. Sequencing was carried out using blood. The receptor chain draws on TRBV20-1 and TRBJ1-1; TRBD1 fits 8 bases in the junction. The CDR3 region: CSAVLLGQGTEAFF. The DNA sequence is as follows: TGCAGTGCTGTTCTTTTAGGACAGGGTACTGAAGCTTTCTTT.